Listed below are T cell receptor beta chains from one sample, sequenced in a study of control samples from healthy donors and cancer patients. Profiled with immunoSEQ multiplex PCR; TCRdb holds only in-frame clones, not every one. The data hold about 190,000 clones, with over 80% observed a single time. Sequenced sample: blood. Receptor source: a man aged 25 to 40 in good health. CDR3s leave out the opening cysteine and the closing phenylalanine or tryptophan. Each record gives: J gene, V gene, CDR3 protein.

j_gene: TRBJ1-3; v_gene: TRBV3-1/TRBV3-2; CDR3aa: ASSQRGNTIY
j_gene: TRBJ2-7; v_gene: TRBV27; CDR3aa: ASSLPPGQGIYEQY
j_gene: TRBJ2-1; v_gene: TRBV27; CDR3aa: ASSLGTSSYNEQF
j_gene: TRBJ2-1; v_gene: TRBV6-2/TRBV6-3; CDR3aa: ASSYKAGGFRSYNEQF
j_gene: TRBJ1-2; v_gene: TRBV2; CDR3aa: ASSDGQTAYGYT
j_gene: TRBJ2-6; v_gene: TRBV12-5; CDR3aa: ASGSYQLLSYSGANVLT
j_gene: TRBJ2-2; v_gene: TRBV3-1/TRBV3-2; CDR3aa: ASSQAGLASTGELF
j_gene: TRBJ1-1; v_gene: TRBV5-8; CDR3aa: ASRPKQGLNTEAF
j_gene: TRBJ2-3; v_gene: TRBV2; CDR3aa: ASTQLAGGRSSTDTQY
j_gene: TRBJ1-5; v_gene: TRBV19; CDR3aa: ASSILNQPQH
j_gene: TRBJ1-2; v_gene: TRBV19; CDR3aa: ASRAPDRPNYGYT
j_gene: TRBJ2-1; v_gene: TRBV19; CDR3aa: ASSSHGGGADNEQF
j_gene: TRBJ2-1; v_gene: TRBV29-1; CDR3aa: SVDTRQGLGSDEQF
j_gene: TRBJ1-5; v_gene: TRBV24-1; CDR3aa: ATSDSGVQPQH
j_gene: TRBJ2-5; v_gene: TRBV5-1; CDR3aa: ASSPGLAGGPQY
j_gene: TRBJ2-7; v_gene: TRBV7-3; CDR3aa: ASSLGEDTSDEQY
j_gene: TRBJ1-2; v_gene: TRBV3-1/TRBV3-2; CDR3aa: ASSTEQYGYT
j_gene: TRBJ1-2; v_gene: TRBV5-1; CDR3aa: ASSSRPLSNYGYT
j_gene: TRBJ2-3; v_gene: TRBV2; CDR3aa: ASSGQGQNTDTQY